A single sample gave rise to the 23 T cell receptor beta chains below, sequenced in a study of T cell responses to AZD1222 COVID-19 vaccine. Clones were read by immunoSEQ multiplex PCR, and TCRdb kept only the in-frame ones, dropping some. The sample holds more than 250,000 clones; 80% to 95% are singletons and the top ten take around 0.58%. The sequences come from peripheral blood, collected on day 0 of AZD1222 vaccination. The receptors come from an adult in good health.

This sequence joins TRBV20-1 and TRBJ2-5; D uncertain. Trimming cost V 3 bases and J 5 bases, with 4 bases left between them. CDR3 length: 10 residues. Per the germline V gene, CDR1 is DFQATT and CDR2 is SNEGSKA (reference sequence). CDR3 loop: CSASVETQYF. The CDR3 DNA sequence: TGCAGTGCTAGCGTTGAGACCCAGTACTTC.

The rearrangement links TRBV6-2 or TRBV6-3 to TRBJ1-5, with TRBD1 matching over 8 bases. Losses at the gene ends were 0 bases for V and 6 bases for J; bases not matched to a gene: 4. Per the germline V gene, CDR1 is MNHEY and CDR2 is SVGEGT. The CDR3 length is 15 residues. DNA for the CDR3: TGTGCCAGCAGTTACTCGAGGACAGGGCGTCAGCCCCAGCATTTT. Protein sequence: CASSYSRTGRQPQHF.

The sample holds a few counts of this clone. The CDR3 bases are TGTGCCCTTGGGACAGGGTATGACTATGGCTACACCTTC. It is translated as CALGTGYDYGYTF. This chain joins TRBV5-5 and TRBJ1-2; 9 positions match TRBD1. The CDR3 is 13 residues long. With V trimmed by 10 bases and J by 3 bases, 7 bases remained unmatched. The germline V gene encodes CDR1 SGHKS and CDR2 YYEKEE (reference sequence).

The chain carries TRBV29-1 and TRBJ1-2; D may be TRBD1 (6 bases). Trimming pared 8 bases from V and 0 bases from J, leaving 16 bases between. CDR3 length: 14 residues. Germline V gene sequence: CDR1 SQVTM, CDR2 ANQGSEA. In DNA form, the CDR3 reads TGCAGCAACCCCACAGGGAAAACTAACTATGGCTACACCTTC. This encodes CSNPTGKTNYGYTF.

This rearrangement joins TRBV18 to TRBJ2-7; possibly TRBD2 for D (6 bases). The CDR3 sequence is 14 residues long. The V end lost 5 bases, the J end lost 0 bases, and 11 bases lay between the germline ends. Germline V gene sequence: CDR1 KGHSH, CDR2 LQKENI. CDR3 residues: CASSGDLHSYEQYF. DNA for the CDR3: TGTGCCAGCTCAGGGGACTTACACTCCTACGAGCAGTACTTC.

This chain uses TRBV7-9 with TRBJ2-3, with TRBD1 identical over 9 bases. The CDR3 consists of 15 residues. The germline V gene has CDR1 SEHNR and CDR2 FQNEAQ (reference sequence). Trimming at V came to 5 bases and at J to 4 bases, leaving 7 bases not matched to a gene. The CDR3 is CASSPGDRDADTQYF. The CDR3 DNA is TGTGCCAGCAGCCCTGGGGACAGGGACGCAGATACGCAGTATTTT.

The chain has TRBV2 and TRBJ1-5; D unclear. CDR1 is SNHLY, CDR2 FYNNEI, per germline. There are 16 residues in the CDR3. With 1 base removed from V and 2 bases from J, the gap between germline ends came to 12 bases. This CDR3 is CASSEGDAWGNQPQHF. DNA for the CDR3: TGTGCCAGCAGTGAAGGGGATGCTTGGGGCAATCAGCCCCAGCATTTT.

The chain joins TRBV28 to TRBJ2-7; no definite D call. Trimming left V 5 bases short and J 3 bases short, with 5 bases between. CDR1 MDHEN and CDR2 SYDVKM come from the germline V gene. CDR3 size: 11 residues. The CDR3 bases are TGTGCCAGCAGTGGTCTCTACGAGCAGTACTTC. Encoded protein: CASSGLYEQYF.

The V gene is TRBV27, the J gene TRBJ2-2; a weak D match, TRBD2 (7 bases). The germline CDR1 and CDR2 sequences are MNHEY and SMNVEV (reference sequence). V shed 8 bases and J shed 4 bases, with 11 bases lying between them. There are 13 residues in the CDR3. The CDR3 reads CASGGGPTGELFF. The DNA of the CDR3 is TGTGCCAGCGGGGGGGGCCCCACCGGGGAGCTGTTTTTT.

This sequence joins TRBV5-1 and TRBJ1-4; 7 bases are shared with TRBD1. Germline CDR1 reads SGHRS; CDR2 reads YFSETQ. This CDR3 has 15 residues. V gave up 4 bases and J gave up 8 bases; unmatched junction bases: 11. The CDR3 DNA sequence: TGCGCCAGCAGCCCCAACACAGGGGTGGTCGAAAAACTGTTTTTT. Residues: CASSPNTGVVEKLFF.

This clone turned up a few times. The chain carries TRBV5-1 and TRBJ1-2, with D possibly being TRBD1 (5 bases). The V gene's germline CDR1 is SGHRS and CDR2 YFSETQ. The V end was cut by 0 bases, the J end by 5 bases, with 14 bases between. The CDR3 is 15 residues long. The CDR3 spells CASSLERRGGYGYTF. The CDR3 DNA sequence: TGCGCCAGCAGCTTGGAGCGGAGGGGAGGATATGGCTACACCTTC. The variable domain in full, with the rest retrieved from reference TRBV5-1 and TRBJ1-2, is KAGVTQTPRYLIKTRGQQVTLSCSPISGHRSVSWYQQTPGQGLQFLFEYFSETQRNKGNFPGRFSGRQFSNSRSEMNVSTLELGDSALYLCASSLERRGGYGYTFGSGTRLTVV.

This clone was detected a few times. This chain joins TRBV6-5 and TRBJ1-1; no firm D call. Germline values: CDR1 MNHEY, CDR2 SVGAGI. The CDR3 has 14 residues. V lost 2 bases to trimming and J lost 1 base, with 8 bases between them. CDR3 loop: CASSYTERNTEAFF. The CDR3 DNA follows: TGTGCCAGCAGTTACACAGAGCGGAACACTGAAGCTTTCTTT.

The chain carries TRBV7-2 and TRBJ1-5; D unresolved. The CDR3 consists of 13 residues. Germline CDR1 and CDR2: SGHTA and FQGNSA. Trimming stripped 2 bases from V and 5 bases from J, with 7 bases between. CDR3 sequence (DNA): TGTGCCAGCAGCTTATCTGGATATCAGCCCCAGCATTTT. This gives the protein CASSLSGYQPQHF.

This chain joins TRBV30 and TRBJ1-4; 9 nucleotides line up with TRBD1. Trimming removed 0 bases from V and 8 bases from J; junction bases left unmatched: 7. This CDR3 is built from 15 residues. CDR1 is GTSNPN, CDR2 SVGIG, per germline (reference sequence). DNA for the CDR3: TGTGCCTGGAGTGTACCCGGGACAGGGACGGAAAAACTGTTTTTT. As protein: CAWSVPGTGTEKLFF.

The V gene is TRBV7-9, the J gene TRBJ1-2; D might be TRBD1 (6 bases). V was clipped by 5 bases and J by 8 bases, with 12 bases between them. CDR1 is SEHNR and CDR2 is FQNEAQ in the germline V gene (reference sequence). CDR3 size: 12 residues. For the CDR3, the DNA is TGTGCCAGCAGCCCGGGGGGGCCGGGCTACACCTTC. Its protein product is CASSPGGPGYTF.

This chain joins TRBV4-2 and TRBJ1-1; maybe TRBD1 (6 bases). CDR1 is LGHNA and CDR2 is YNFKEQ in the germline V gene. Trimming shortened V by 0 bases and J by 7 bases, and 12 bases separated the two germline ends. This CDR3 has 14 residues. The CDR3 protein is CASSQEKGVGEAFF. CDR3 bases: TGTGCCAGCAGCCAAGAAAAGGGGGTTGGTGAAGCTTTCTTT.

This sequence joins TRBV6-5 and TRBJ1-1, with D tentatively TRBD1 (6 bases). CDR3 length: 14 residues. The V end was cut by 7 bases, the J end by 8 bases, with 20 bases between. Germline V gene sequence: CDR1 MNHEY, CDR2 SVGAGI. CDR3 sequence (DNA): TGTGCCAGCACCCAAGGACAGCACCTTGGAGAAGCTTTCTTT. This codes for CASTQGQHLGEAFF.

This clone was counted between two and nine times. The chain is built from TRBV5-8 and TRBJ1-5; maybe TRBD1 (6 bases). V gave up 3 bases and J gave up 3 bases, with 13 bases separating them. There are 15 residues in the CDR3. CDR1 SGHTS and CDR2 YDEGEE come from the germline V gene. This chain's CDR3 is CASSYGQFPNQPQHF. The CDR3 DNA sequence: TGTGCCAGCAGCTATGGACAGTTCCCCAATCAGCCCCAGCATTTT. The full variable domain, its missing parts supplied by reference TRBV5-8 and TRBJ1-5, is EAGVTQSPTHLIKTRGQQATLRCSPISGHTSVYWYQQALGLGLQFLLWYDEGEERNRGNFPPRFSGRQFPNYSSELNVNALELEDSALYLCASSYGQFPNQPQHFGDGTRLSIL.

The chain couples TRBV4-1 to TRBJ2-5; possibly TRBD2 for D (5 bases). The germline CDR1 and CDR2 sequences are MGHRA and YSYEKL. The V and J ends lost 1 base and 2 bases respectively, with 8 bases between them. The length of the CDR3 is 14 residues. Written as DNA, the CDR3 is TGCGCCAGCAGCCAAGCTAGCATTCAAGAGACCCAGTACTTC. It yields the protein CASSQASIQETQYF.

The chain uses TRBV27 and TRBJ2-5, with 9 bases identical to TRBD2. Germline CDR1 MNHEY, CDR2 SMNVEV (reference sequence). Trimming took 3 bases from V and 2 from J; bases not matched to a gene: 4. CDR3 length: 15 amino acids. CDR3 bases: TGTGCCAGCAGTTTCTGGCTAGCGGGACAAGAGACCCAGTACTTC. Translated, it gives CASSFWLAGQETQYF.

The sample holds a few counts of this clone. The CDR3 coding sequence is TGTGCCAGTAGTACAACTAGCGGGAGTTACAATGAGCAGTTCTTC. Its translation is CASSTTSGSYNEQFF. The rearrangement links TRBV19 to TRBJ2-1; 11 nucleotides match TRBD2. The V gene end was trimmed by 4 bases and the J gene end by 4 bases; junction bases not matched to a gene: 3. This CDR3 is 15 amino acids long. Looked up from germline, CDR1 is LNHDA and CDR2 is SQIVND (reference sequence).

The J gene is TRBJ1-1, the V gene TRBV6-5; D perhaps matches TRBD1 (6 bases). The CDR3 length is 15 residues. CDR1 and CDR2 from the germline V gene are MNHEY and SVGAGI. Trimming shortened V by 2 bases and J by 4 bases, and 14 bases separated the two germline ends. The CDR3 region is CASSYGGGLGTEAFF. As DNA, the CDR3 is TGTGCCAGCAGTTACGGGGGGGGGCTGGGCACTGAAGCTTTCTTT.

The gene calls are TRBV30 and TRBJ2-2, with D perhaps matching TRBD1 (6 bases). The V end lost 3 bases, the J end lost 7 bases, and 12 bases lay between the germline ends. CDR3 length equals 13 residues. From germline, CDR1 is GTSNPN and CDR2 SVGIG (reference sequence). The CDR3, as DNA: TGTGCCTGGAGACCGACAGGAGGCGGGGAGCTGTTTTTT. Translating it yields CAWRPTGGGELFF.